The sequence of this TCR beta chain was determined in a study of blood T cells in healthy people across ages. A J-beta primer mix and a sample-barcoded 5' primer were used in a second PCR of about 7 to 12 cycles. Each cDNA molecule carried a tag from a template-switch adaptor that contained 12 random nucleotides. One entry per CDR3 protein results from TCRdb running MiXCR on the 5' RACE reads. The sample yields 1,300,000 or so distinct CDR3 sequences, 59% seen once. Each individual donor underwent a draw of ten milliliters of peripheral blood. The CDR3 totals 14 residues. Germline CDR1 is LNHDA and CDR2 is SQIVND (reference sequence). Trimming took 5 bases from V and 3 from J, leaving 13 bases between them.

The specimen sequenced was blood. The chain combines TRBV19 with TRBJ1-2; D is perhaps TRBD1 (5 bases). This receptor was obtained from a man between 18 and 29 years old in good health. This CDR3 is CASSWFGRDYGYTF. The CDR3 coding sequence is TGTGCCAGTAGTTGGTTTGGCAGGGACTATGGCTACACCTTC.